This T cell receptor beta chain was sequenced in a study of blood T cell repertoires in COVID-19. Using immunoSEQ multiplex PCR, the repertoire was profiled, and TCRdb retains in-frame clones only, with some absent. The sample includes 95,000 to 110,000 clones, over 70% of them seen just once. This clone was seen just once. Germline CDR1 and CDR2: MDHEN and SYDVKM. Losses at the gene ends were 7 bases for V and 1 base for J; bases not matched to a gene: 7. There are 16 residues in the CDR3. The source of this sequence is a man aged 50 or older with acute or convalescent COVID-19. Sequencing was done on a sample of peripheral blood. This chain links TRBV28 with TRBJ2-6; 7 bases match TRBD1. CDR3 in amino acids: CASMPGGWSGANVLTF. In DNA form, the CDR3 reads TGTGCCAGCATGCCAGGGGGATGGTCTGGGGCCAACGTCCTGACTTTC.